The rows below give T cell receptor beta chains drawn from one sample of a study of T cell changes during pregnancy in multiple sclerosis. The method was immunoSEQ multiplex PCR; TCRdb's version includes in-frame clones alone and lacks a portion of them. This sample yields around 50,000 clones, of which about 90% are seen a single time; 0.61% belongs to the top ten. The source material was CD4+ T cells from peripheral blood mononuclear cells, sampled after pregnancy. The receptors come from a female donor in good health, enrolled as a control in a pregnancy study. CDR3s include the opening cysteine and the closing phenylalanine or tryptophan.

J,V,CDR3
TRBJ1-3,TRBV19,CASSTQFGVSGNTIYF
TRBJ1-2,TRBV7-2,CASSLGDRAYGYTF
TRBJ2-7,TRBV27,CASSLSSSGRREQYF
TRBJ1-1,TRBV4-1,CASSQDLGRGGNTEAFF
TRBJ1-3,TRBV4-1,CASSRGGVISSGNTIYF
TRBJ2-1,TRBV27,CASNGLAGGREEQFF
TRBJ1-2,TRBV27,CASSGGIRGYDYGYTF
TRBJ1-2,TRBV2,CASSEGTGGFGYGYTF
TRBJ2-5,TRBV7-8,CASTLGQYQETQYF
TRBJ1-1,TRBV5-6,CASSTGVTIDTEAFF
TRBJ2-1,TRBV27,CASSSSGSTYNEQFF
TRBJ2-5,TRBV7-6,CASSLRLAGGPETQYF
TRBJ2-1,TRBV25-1,CASSESYRDEQFF
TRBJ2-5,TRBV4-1,CASSQLFDRGLGDQETQYF
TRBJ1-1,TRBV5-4,CASTLPGQGRNTEAFF
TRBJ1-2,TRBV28,CASRDGTGGTGYTF